These 18 T cell receptor beta chains originate from one sample sequenced in a study of T cell responses to AZD1222 COVID-19 vaccine. Using immunoSEQ multiplex PCR, the repertoire was profiled, and TCRdb retains in-frame clones only, with some absent. This table has some 91,000 clones, approximately 88% appearing once. Source: peripheral blood, taken on day 0 of AZD1222 vaccination. These receptors were taken from an adult in good health.

The chain links TRBV2 to TRBJ1-5, with TRBD1 matching over 8 bases. Unmatched junction bases numbered 12, after V lost 7 bases and J lost 1 base. CDR3 length: 17 residues. Germline-derived CDR1 and CDR2 are SNHLY and FYNNEI. The CDR3: CASKFATGVVSNQPQHF. The CDR3 DNA is TGTGCCAGCAAATTTGCGACAGGGGTAGTGAGCAATCAGCCCCAGCATTTT.

The V and J genes are TRBV3-1 (or the pseudogene TRBV3-2) and TRBJ2-1; 10 bases agree with TRBD1. The trim removed 2 bases at V and 3 bases at J, leaving 13 bases unmatched. The CDR3 sequence is 19 residues long. Germline CDR1 reads LGHDT; CDR2 reads YNNKEL (reference sequence). The CDR3 sequence: CASSQHGGTGVDNYNEQFF. CDR3 sequence (DNA): TGTGCCAGCAGCCAACACGGCGGGACAGGGGTCGATAACTACAATGAGCAGTTCTTC.

The rearrangement uses TRBV11-2 and TRBJ2-1; 7 nucleotides line up with TRBD1. This CDR3 spans 11 amino acids. With V trimmed by 6 bases and J by 13 bases, 6 bases remained unmatched. In germline, CDR1 is SGHAT, CDR2 FQNNGV. Here the CDR3 reads CASRSDREQFF. Written as DNA, the CDR3 is TGTGCCAGCAGGTCCGACAGGGAACAGTTCTTC.

This clone came up a few times. V usage is TRBV3-1 (or the pseudogene TRBV3-2) and J usage is TRBJ1-1; possible D gene TRBD1, 6 bases. V lost 4 bases to trimming and J lost 1 base, with 16 bases between them. This CDR3 is built from 16 residues. Germline V gene sequence: CDR1 LGHDT, CDR2 YNNKEL (reference sequence). The CDR3 loop reads CASSPEGGRTNTEAFF. DNA for the CDR3: TGTGCCAGCAGCCCCGAAGGGGGGCGGACGAACACTGAAGCTTTCTTT.

The rearrangement links TRBV11-2 to TRBJ2-1; D possibly matches TRBD1 or TRBD2 (6 bases each). The V end lost 4 bases, the J end lost 7 bases, and 17 bases lay between the germline ends. Germline-derived CDR1 and CDR2 are SGHAT and FQNNGV. This CDR3 comprises 15 residues. CDR3 in DNA: TGTGCCAGCAGCTCGGTGGGGGGCCGTGGGAATGAGCAGTTCTTC. Translation: CASSSVGGRGNEQFF.

The J gene is TRBJ2-3, the V gene TRBV3-1 (or the pseudogene TRBV3-2); the D gene is possibly TRBD2 (5 bases). The V and J ends lost 4 bases and 5 bases respectively, with 7 bases between them. This CDR3 comprises 12 residues. From germline, CDR1 is LGHDT and CDR2 YNNKEL (reference sequence). CDR3 nucleotide sequence: TGTGCCAGCAGCCGGAGCGGAGATACGCAGTATTTT. It translates to CASSRSGDTQYF.

Only one count was recorded for this clone. This chain joins TRBV11-3 and TRBJ2-5; tentatively, D is TRBD2 (7 bases). The germline V gene has CDR1 SGHNT and CDR2 YENEEA. This CDR3 has 19 residues. Trimming pared 4 bases from V and 1 base from J, leaving 25 bases between. CDR3 residues: CASSSLYTRGRAIQETQYF. CDR3 DNA sequence: TGTGCCAGCAGCTCGCTTTACACTAGGGGGAGGGCCATCCAAGAGACCCAGTACTTC.

The J gene is TRBJ2-7, the V gene TRBV7-6; the match to TRBD2 covers 12 bases. The CDR3 has 16 amino acids. CDR1 is SGHVS, CDR2 FNYEAQ, per germline. The junction had 6 bases not matched to a gene; V was cut back by 1 base and J by 5 bases. As DNA, the CDR3 is TGTGCCAGCAGCTTAGGTCCTAGCGGGGGGGCCAACGAGCAGTACTTC. Its protein product is CASSLGPSGGANEQYF.

This rearrangement joins TRBV9 to TRBJ2-5; TRBD2 matches at 10 bases. Germline lookup yields CDR1 SGDLS and CDR2 YYNGEE. The junction had 10 bases not matched to a gene; V was cut back by 0 bases and J by 5 bases. The CDR3 sequence is 17 residues long. The CDR3 sequence: CASSVGAQRGGHETQYF. The CDR3, as DNA: TGTGCCAGCAGCGTAGGGGCACAGCGGGGGGGCCACGAGACCCAGTACTTC.

The rearrangement uses TRBV11-2 and TRBJ2-7; 7 bases are shared with TRBD1. This CDR3 contains 16 residues. Per germline, CDR1 SGHAT and CDR2 FQNNGV. V was pared by 5 bases and J by 0 bases, with 10 bases of the junction left unmatched. CDR3 coding DNA: TGTGCCAGCAGCCCCCCGGGACAGAGGAGCTCCTACGAGCAGTACTTC. Translation gives CASSPPGQRSSYEQYF.

The chain couples TRBV7-2 to TRBJ2-1; TRBD2 matches 9 bases. Germline trimming cut 1 base from V and 8 bases from J; bases unmatched to any gene: 6. CDR1 and CDR2 (germline): SGHTA, FQGNSA. The CDR3 length is 15 residues. The CDR3 nucleotides read TGTGCCAGCAGCTTAGAGGGGACTAGCTTCGATGAGCAGTTCTTC. Protein: CASSLEGTSFDEQFF.

This chain uses TRBV10-3 with TRBJ1-2; 8 nucleotides agree with TRBD1. Germline V gene lookup returns CDR1 ENHRY and CDR2 SYGVKD. CDR3 length equals 15 residues. V shed 6 bases and J 8 bases; nucleotides not matched to a gene: 14. Written as DNA, the CDR3 is TGTGCCATCAGCGGACAGGGAGAAGGTGGTAGAGGCTACACCTTC. Protein sequence: CAISGQGEGGRGYTF.

V and J are TRBV3-1 (or the pseudogene TRBV3-2) and TRBJ2-5; TRBD2 matches at 10 bases. Germline assignment: CDR1 LGHDT and CDR2 YNNKEL (reference sequence). The CDR3 consists of 17 residues. V dropped 0 bases and J dropped 5; count of bases not matched to a gene: 9. CDR3 nucleotide sequence: TGTGCCAGCAGCCAAGAACTTTCTAGCGGGGGAGGGGAGACCCAGTACTTC. Translation gives CASSQELSSGGGETQYF.

The chain joins TRBV7-2 to TRBJ2-7, with a weak D call TRBD2 (5 bases). The V gene lost 1 base and the J gene lost 3 bases, with 10 bases spanning the gap. CDR1 SGHTA and CDR2 FQGNSA come from the germline V gene. The CDR3 covers 14 residues. CDR3 in amino acids: CASSLGGEYYEQYF. In DNA form, the CDR3 reads TGTGCCAGCAGCTTAGGGGGAGAGTACTACGAGCAGTACTTC.

The gene calls are TRBV4-3 and TRBJ2-7, with TRBD2 as a possible D gene (5 bases). V was cut by 0 bases and J by 4 bases, with 7 bases left in between. The CDR3 covers 13 residues. The germline gives CDR1 LGHNA, CDR2 YSLEER. CDR3 sequence (DNA): TGCGCCAGCAGCCAAGAGACGGGGTACGAGCAGTACTTC. Protein: CASSQETGYEQYF.

The chain couples TRBV7-8 to TRBJ1-6; D gene uncertain. The V gene lost 5 bases and the J gene lost 9 bases, with 17 bases spanning the gap. CDR1 is SGHVS, CDR2 FQNEAQ, per germline. The CDR3 contains 15 residues. CDR3 amino acids: CASSRTDPRASPLHF. The CDR3 coding sequence is TGTGCCAGCAGCCGGACGGACCCCCGGGCTTCACCCCTCCACTTT.

This chain uses TRBV6-6 with TRBJ1-5; unclear D gene. Germline V gene data show CDR1 as MNHNY and CDR2 as SVGAGI (reference sequence). This CDR3 is 16 amino acids long. The V end lost 6 bases, the J end lost 2 bases, and 17 bases lay between the germline ends. The CDR3 sequence: CASSSLDLGGNQPQHF. The CDR3 nucleotides are TGTGCCAGCAGCTCCCTGGATCTAGGTGGCAATCAGCCCCAGCATTTT.

V usage is TRBV6-2 or TRBV6-3 and J usage is TRBJ1-2; tentative D call: TRBD1 (6 bases). This CDR3 is built from 14 residues. V lost 4 bases, J lost 4 bases, and 13 bases lay in between. The V gene's germline CDR1 is MNHEY and CDR2 SVGEGT. In nucleotides, the CDR3 is TGTGCCAGCAGTTCCACAGGGTATTCCTATGGCTACACCTTC. It specifies CASSSTGYSYGYTF.